A single sample is the source of the 15 T cell receptor beta chains below, sequenced in a study of OX40 agonist ivuxolimab in advanced cancers. Only in-frame clones appear in the TCRdb table, and some are missing; sequencing was by immunoSEQ multiplex PCR. The sample yields almost 80,000 clones, under 90% seen once. Sample: CD4+ or CD8+ T cells sorted from blood, taken in a trial of the OX40 agonist ivuxolimab. The receptors originated from an adult with an advanced solid tumor such as melanoma, head and neck, liver or kidney cancer.

The chain joins TRBV28 to TRBJ2-5; D may be TRBD2 (5 bases). Germline CDR1 reads MDHEN; CDR2 reads SYDVKM. This CDR3 is built from 17 residues. V lost 2 bases to trimming and J lost 1 base, with 17 bases between them. CDR3 amino acids: CASSLGFLALTQETQYF. For the CDR3, the DNA is TGTGCCAGCAGTTTAGGATTCCTAGCACTGACCCAAGAGACCCAGTACTTC. Drawing the rest from reference TRBV28 and TRBJ2-5, the complete variable domain is DVKVTQSSRYLVKRTGEKVFLECVQDMDHENMFWYRQDPGLGLRLIYFSYDVKMKEKGDIPEGYSVSREKKERFSLILESASTNQTSMYLCASSLGFLALTQETQYFGPGTRLLVL.

The CDR3 sequence is CASSLGFPTYEQYF. The CDR3 DNA is TGTGCCAGCAGCTTAGGCTTTCCGACCTACGAGCAGTACTTC. This rearrangement joins TRBV11-1 to TRBJ2-7; unclear D gene. The CDR3 sequence is 14 residues long. CDR1 SGHAT and CDR2 FQDESV come from the germline V gene (reference sequence). Deletions cut 1 base from V and 2 bases from J, with 9 bases between.

The chain links TRBV9 to TRBJ2-1, with D possibly matching TRBD1 (6 bases). The CDR3 length is 15 residues. Germline CDR1 is SGDLS and CDR2 is YYNGEE. Trimming cost V 0 bases and J 6 bases, with 13 bases left between them. The CDR3 sequence: CASSVAGARGNEQFF. CDR3 DNA: TGTGCCAGCAGCGTAGCAGGGGCGAGGGGCAATGAGCAGTTCTTC.

The chain links TRBV28 to TRBJ2-1, with 8 nucleotides matching TRBD2. With V trimmed by 8 bases and J by 2 bases, 5 bases remained unmatched. The CDR3 has 14 amino acids. Germline V gene sequence: CDR1 MDHEN, CDR2 SYDVKM. CDR3 loop: CASWPAGAYNEQFF. The CDR3 DNA reads TGTGCCAGCTGGCCAGCGGGGGCCTACAATGAGCAGTTCTTC.

J is TRBJ1-1 and V is TRBV6-5, with unresolved D. V was cut by 6 bases and J by 5 bases, with 16 bases left in between. Germline values: CDR1 MNHEY, CDR2 SVGAGI. The CDR3 is 14 residues long. CDR3 amino acids: CASRPKQRRTEAFF. CDR3 nucleotides: TGTGCCAGCAGGCCCAAACAGAGGCGTACTGAAGCTTTCTTT.

The rearrangement links TRBV7-2 to TRBJ2-2; possible D gene TRBD1, 6 bases. Germline V gene sequence: CDR1 SGHTA, CDR2 FQGNSA. The length of the CDR3 is 15 residues. Trimming took 6 bases from V and 2 from J, leaving 13 bases between them. The CDR3 nucleotides are TGTGCCAGCAGTCCTAGGACAGCAAACACCGGGGAGCTGTTTTTT. Its translation is CASSPRTANTGELFF.

This chain uses TRBV28 with TRBJ2-3; D remains unclear. CDR1 and CDR2 from the germline V gene are MDHEN and SYDVKM. This CDR3 spans 14 amino acids. Trimming left V 8 bases short and J 4 bases short, with 16 bases between. The DNA for the CDR3 is TGTGCCAGCGTGCGGACGGGCCCCCCAGATACGCAGTATTTT. The encoded protein is CASVRTGPPDTQYF.

The rearrangement joins TRBV11-3 to TRBJ2-7, with 9 positions matching TRBD1. CDR3 length equals 15 residues. Germline CDR1 and CDR2: SGHNT and YENEEA. V shed 3 bases, J shed 3 bases, and the junction held 6 bases outside the gene matches. Here the CDR3 DNA reads TGTGCCAGCAGCTTGCGCGGGACAGGGTTCTACGAGCAGTACTTC. It translates to CASSLRGTGFYEQYF.

The chain is built from TRBV5-1 and TRBJ1-1; TRBD1 is a possible D gene (6 bases). CDR1 and CDR2 from the germline V gene are SGHRS and YFSETQ. The CDR3 has 16 residues. V lost 4 bases and J 5 bases, leaving 21 bases between the germline ends. CDR3 protein: CASSRGPGQGSTEAFF. The CDR3 nucleotides are TGCGCCAGCAGCCGAGGACCGGGACAAGGGTCGACTGAAGCTTTCTTT. Full variable domain (outside the CDR3, taken from reference TRBV5-1 and TRBJ1-1): KAGVTQTPRYLIKTRGQQVTLSCSPISGHRSVSWYQQTPGQGLQFLFEYFSETQRNKGNFPGRFSGRQFSNSRSEMNVSTLELGDSALYLCASSRGPGQGSTEAFFGQGTRLTVV.

The gene calls are TRBV29-1 and TRBJ2-3; D gene ambiguous. The CDR3 contains 13 residues. The V gene lost 5 bases and the J gene lost 6 bases, with 15 bases spanning the gap. The germline V gene encodes CDR1 SQVTM and CDR2 ANQGSEA. Written as DNA, the CDR3 is TGCAGCGTTTTCCCTGTCAGAGCCGATACGCAGTATTTT. This gives the protein CSVFPVRADTQYF.

This CDR3 reads CASSSGSYEQYF. The CDR3, as DNA: TGTGCCAGCAGCTCAGGGTCCTACGAGCAGTACTTC. J is TRBJ2-7 and V is TRBV28; D perhaps matches TRBD1 (5 bases). Per the germline V gene, CDR1 is MDHEN and CDR2 is SYDVKM. V lost 6 bases and J 1 base, leaving 7 bases between the germline ends. CDR3 length: 12 amino acids.

This clone was counted only a few times. V gene TRBV4-2 combines with J gene TRBJ1-6; D is uncertain. Trimming left V 4 bases short and J 5 bases short, with 18 bases between. CDR1 and CDR2 (germline): LGHNA, YNFKEQ. The CDR3 is 17 residues long. Written as DNA, the CDR3 is TGTGCCAGCAGCCCCGGCGCCGGCGGCTCAGATAATTCACCCCTCCACTTT. Translating it yields CASSPGAGGSDNSPLHF.

The CDR3 sequence is CASSLEAGGTYEQYF. The CDR3 bases are TGTGCCAGCAGCTTGGAAGCGGGAGGTACGTACGAGCAGTACTTC. The chain carries TRBV5-5 and TRBJ2-7; 9 bases agree with TRBD2. The CDR3 runs to 15 residues. From germline, CDR1 is SGHKS and CDR2 YYEKEE (reference sequence). With V trimmed by 0 bases and J by 4 bases, 5 bases remained unmatched.

This chain connects TRBV5-4 to TRBJ1-6, with D tentatively TRBD1 (6 bases). The germline gives CDR1 SGHNT, CDR2 YYREEE (reference sequence). The length of the CDR3 is 14 residues. V lost 0 bases and J 5 bases, leaving 6 bases between the germline ends. The CDR3 loop is CASSLDRDNSPLHF. Written as DNA, the CDR3 is TGTGCCAGCAGCTTGGACAGGGATAATTCACCCCTCCACTTT.

In its sample, this clone was seen a few times. The rearrangement joins TRBV2 to TRBJ1-4; possible D gene TRBD1, 5 bases. The V gene's germline CDR1 is SNHLY and CDR2 FYNNEI. This CDR3 spans 13 amino acids. Trimming pared 4 bases from V and 4 bases from J, leaving 7 bases between. This chain's CDR3 is CASSVTDNEKLFF. The CDR3 DNA is TGTGCCAGCAGTGTGACAGATAATGAAAAACTGTTTTTT. The entire variable domain, with the rest obtained from reference TRBV2 and TRBJ1-4, is as follows: EPEVTQTPSHQVTQMGQEVILRCVPISNHLYFYWYRQILGQKVEFLVSFYNNEISEKSEIFDDQFSVERPDGSNFTLKIRSTKLEDSAMYFCASSVTDNEKLFFGSGTQLSVL.